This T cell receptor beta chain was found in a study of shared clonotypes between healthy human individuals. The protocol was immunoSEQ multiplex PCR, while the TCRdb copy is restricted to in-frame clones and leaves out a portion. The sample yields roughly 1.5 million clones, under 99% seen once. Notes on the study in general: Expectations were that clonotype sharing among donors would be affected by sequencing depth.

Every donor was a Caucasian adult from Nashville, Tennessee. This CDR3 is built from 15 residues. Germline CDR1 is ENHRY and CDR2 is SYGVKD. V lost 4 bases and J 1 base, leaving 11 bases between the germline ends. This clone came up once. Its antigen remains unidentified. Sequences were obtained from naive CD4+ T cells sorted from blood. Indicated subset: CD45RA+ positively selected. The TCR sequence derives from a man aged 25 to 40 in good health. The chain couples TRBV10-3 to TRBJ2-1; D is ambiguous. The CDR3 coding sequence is TGTGCCATCAGTGGCTTGTCAGGATCCTACAATGAGCAGTTCTTC. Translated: CAISGLSGSYNEQFF.